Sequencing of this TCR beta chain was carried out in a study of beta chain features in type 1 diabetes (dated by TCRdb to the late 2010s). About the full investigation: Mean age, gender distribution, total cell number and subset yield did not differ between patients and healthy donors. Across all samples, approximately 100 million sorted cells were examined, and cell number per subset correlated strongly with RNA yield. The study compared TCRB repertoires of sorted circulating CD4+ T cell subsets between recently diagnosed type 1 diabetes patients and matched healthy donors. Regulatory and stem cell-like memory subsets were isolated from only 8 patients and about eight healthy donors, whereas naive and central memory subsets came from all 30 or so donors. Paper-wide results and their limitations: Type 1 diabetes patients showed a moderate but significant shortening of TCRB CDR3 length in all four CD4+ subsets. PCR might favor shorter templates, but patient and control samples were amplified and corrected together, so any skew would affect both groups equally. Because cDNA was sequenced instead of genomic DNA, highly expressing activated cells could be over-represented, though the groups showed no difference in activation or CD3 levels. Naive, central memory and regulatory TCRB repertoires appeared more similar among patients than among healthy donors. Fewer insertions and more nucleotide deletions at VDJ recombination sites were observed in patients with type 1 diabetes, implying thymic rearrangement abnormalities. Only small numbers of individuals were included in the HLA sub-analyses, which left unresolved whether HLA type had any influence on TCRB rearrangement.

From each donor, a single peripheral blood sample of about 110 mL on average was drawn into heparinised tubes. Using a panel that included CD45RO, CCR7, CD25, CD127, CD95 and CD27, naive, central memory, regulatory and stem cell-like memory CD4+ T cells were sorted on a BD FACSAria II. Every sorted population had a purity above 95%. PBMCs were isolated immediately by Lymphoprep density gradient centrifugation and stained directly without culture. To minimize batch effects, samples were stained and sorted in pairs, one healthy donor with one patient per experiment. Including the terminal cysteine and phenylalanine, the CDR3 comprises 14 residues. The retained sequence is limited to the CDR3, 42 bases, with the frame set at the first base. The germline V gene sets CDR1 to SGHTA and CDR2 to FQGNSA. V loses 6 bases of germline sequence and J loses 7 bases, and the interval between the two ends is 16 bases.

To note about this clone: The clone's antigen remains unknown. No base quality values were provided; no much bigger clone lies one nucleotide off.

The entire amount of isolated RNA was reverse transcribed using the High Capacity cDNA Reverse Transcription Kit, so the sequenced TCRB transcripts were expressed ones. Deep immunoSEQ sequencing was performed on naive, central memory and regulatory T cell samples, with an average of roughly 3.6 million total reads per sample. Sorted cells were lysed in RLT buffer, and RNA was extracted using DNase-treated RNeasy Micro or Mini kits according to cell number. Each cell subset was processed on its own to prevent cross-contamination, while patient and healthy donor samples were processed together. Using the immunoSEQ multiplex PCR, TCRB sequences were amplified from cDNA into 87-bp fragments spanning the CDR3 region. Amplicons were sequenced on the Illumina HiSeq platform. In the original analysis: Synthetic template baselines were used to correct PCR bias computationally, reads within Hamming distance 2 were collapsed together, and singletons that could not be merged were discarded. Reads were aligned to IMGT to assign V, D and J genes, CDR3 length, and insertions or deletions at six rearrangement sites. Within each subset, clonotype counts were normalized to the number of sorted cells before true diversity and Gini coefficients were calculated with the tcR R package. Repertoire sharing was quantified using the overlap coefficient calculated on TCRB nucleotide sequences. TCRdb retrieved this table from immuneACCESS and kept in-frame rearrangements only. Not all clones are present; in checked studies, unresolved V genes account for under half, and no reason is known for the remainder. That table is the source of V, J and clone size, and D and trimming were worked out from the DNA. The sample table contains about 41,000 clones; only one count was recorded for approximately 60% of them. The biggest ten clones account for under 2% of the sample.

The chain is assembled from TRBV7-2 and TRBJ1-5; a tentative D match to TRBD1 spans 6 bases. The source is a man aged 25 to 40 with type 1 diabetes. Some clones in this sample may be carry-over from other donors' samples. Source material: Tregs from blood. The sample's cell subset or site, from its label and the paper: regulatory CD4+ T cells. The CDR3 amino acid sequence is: CASSTGTWGQPQHF. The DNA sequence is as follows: TGTGCCAGCAGTACAGGGACCTGGGGGCAGCCCCAGCATTTT.